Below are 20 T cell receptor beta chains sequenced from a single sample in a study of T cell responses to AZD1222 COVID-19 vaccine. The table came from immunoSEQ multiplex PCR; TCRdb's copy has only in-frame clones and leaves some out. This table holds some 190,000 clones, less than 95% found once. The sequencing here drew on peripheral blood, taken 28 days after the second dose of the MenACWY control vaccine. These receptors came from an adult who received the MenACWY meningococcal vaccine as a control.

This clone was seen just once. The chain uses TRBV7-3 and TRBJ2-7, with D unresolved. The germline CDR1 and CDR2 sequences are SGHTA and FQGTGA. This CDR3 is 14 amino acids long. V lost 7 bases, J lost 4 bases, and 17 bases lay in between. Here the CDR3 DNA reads TGTGCCAGCACCCCGGGCCATGGGTCGTACGAGCAGTACTTC. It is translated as CASTPGHGSYEQYF. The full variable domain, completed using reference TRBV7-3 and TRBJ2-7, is GAGVSQTPSNKVTEKGKYVELRCDPISGHTALYWYRQSLGQGPEFLIYFQGTGAADDSGLPNDRFFAVRPEGSVSTLKIQRTERGDSAVYLCASTPGHGSYEQYFGPGTRLTVT.

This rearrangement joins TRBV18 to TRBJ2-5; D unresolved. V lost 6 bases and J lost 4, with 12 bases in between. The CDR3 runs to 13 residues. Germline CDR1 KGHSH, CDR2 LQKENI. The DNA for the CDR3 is TGTGCCAGCTCCCGGGTTAGGGCAGAGACCCAGTACTTC. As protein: CASSRVRAETQYF.

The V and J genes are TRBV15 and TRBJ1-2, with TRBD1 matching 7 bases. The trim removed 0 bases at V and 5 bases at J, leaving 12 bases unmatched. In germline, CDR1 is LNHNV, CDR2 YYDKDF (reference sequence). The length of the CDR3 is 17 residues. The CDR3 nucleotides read TGTGCCACCAGCAGAGATCTAGCCAGGGGGTATGGGTATGGCTACACCTTC. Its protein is CATSRDLARGYGYGYTF.

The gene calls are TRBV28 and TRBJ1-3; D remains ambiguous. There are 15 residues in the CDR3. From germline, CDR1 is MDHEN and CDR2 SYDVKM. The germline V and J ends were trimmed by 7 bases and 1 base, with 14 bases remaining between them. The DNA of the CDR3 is TGTGCCAGCACCCTAACGGCGGGGTCTGGAAACACCATATATTTT. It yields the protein CASTLTAGSGNTIYF.

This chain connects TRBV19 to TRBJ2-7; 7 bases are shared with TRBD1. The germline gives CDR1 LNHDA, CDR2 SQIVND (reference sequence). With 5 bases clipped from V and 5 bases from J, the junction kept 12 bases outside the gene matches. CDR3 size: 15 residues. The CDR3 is CASSGGRDRTNEQYF. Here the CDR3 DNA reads TGTGCCAGTAGTGGGGGCCGGGACAGAACCAACGAGCAGTACTTC.

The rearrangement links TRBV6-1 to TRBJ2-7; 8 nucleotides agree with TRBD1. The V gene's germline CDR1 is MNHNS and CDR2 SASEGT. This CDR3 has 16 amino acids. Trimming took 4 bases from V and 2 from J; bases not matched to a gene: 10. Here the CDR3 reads CASSGRQGSLTYEQYF. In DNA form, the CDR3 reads TGTGCCAGCAGTGGAAGACAGGGGAGCCTAACCTACGAGCAGTACTTC.

As DNA, the CDR3 is TGTGCCAGCAGCGTAGCTGCGGGGACAGGGCGTGAAGCTTTCTTT. Protein sequence: CASSVAAGTGREAFF. V gene TRBV9 combines with J gene TRBJ1-1; 9 bases match TRBD1. This CDR3 is built from 15 residues. With 0 bases clipped from V and 7 bases from J, the junction kept 7 bases outside the gene matches. Germline-derived CDR1 and CDR2 are SGDLS and YYNGEE. Together with reference TRBV9 and TRBJ1-1, the CDR3 gives the full variable domain: DSGVTQTPKHLITATGQRVTLRCSPRSGDLSVYWYQQSLDQGLQFLIQYYNGEERAKGNILERFSAQQFPDLHSELNLSSLELGDSALYFCASSVAAGTGREAFFGQGTRLTVV.

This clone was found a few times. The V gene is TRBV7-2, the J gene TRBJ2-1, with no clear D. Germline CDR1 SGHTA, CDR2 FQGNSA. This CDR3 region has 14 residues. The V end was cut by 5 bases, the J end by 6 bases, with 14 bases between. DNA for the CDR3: TGTGCCAGCAGCCCCGGGTTCGGGCCCAATGAGCAGTTCTTC. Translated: CASSPGFGPNEQFF. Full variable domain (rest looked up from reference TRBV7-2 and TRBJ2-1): GAGVSQSPSNKVTEKGKDVELRCDPISGHTALYWYRQSLGQGLEFLIYFQGNSAPDKSGLPSDRFSAERTGGSVSTLTIQRTQQEDSAVYLCASSPGFGPNEQFFGPGTRLTVL.

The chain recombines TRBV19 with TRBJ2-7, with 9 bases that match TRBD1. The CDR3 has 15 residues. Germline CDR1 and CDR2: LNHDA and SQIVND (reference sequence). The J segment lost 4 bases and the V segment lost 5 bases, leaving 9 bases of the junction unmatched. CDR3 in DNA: TGTGCCAGTAGTGTGACCGGGACAGGGTTGTACGAGCAGTACTTC. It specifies CASSVTGTGLYEQYF.

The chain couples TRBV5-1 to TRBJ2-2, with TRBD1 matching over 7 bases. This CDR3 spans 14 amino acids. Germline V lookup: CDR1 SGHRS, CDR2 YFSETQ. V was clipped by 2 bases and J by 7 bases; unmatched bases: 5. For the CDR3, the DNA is TGCGCCAGCAGCTTAGTAGGGGGCGGCGGGGAGCTGTTTTTT. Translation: CASSLVGGGGELFF.

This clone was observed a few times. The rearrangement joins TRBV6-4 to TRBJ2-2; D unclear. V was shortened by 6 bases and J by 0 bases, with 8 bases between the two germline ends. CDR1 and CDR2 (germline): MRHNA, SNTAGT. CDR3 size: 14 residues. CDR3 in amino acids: CASSRSTNTGELFF. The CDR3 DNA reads TGTGCCAGCAGCCGTAGCACGAACACCGGGGAGCTGTTTTTT.

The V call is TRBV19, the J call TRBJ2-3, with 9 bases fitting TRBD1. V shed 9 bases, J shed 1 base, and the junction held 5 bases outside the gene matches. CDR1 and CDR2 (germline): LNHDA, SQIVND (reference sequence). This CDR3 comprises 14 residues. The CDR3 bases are TGTGCCAGCGAGGGGACAGGGCGCACAGATACGCAGTATTTT. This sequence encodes CASEGTGRTDTQYF.

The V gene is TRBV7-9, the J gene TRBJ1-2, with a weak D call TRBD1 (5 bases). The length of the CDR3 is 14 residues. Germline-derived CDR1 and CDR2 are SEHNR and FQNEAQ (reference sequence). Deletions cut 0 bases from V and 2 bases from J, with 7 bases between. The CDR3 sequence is CASSLAGPNYGYTF. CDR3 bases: TGTGCCAGCAGCTTAGCGGGACCGAACTATGGCTACACCTTC.

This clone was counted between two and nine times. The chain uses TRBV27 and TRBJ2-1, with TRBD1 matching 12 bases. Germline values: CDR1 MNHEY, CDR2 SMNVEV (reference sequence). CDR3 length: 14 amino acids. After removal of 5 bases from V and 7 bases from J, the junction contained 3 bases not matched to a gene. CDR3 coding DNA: TGTGCCAGCAGTGGGACAGGGGGCTGGAATGAGCAGTTCTTC. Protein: CASSGTGGWNEQFF.

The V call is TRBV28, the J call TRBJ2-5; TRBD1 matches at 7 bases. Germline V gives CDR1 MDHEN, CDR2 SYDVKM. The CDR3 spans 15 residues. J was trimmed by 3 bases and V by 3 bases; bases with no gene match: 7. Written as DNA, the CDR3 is TGTGCCAGCAGTTTCAACGACAGGGTAGAAGAGACCCAGTACTTC. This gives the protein CASSFNDRVEETQYF. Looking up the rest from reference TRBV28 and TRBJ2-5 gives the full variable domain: DVKVTQSSRYLVKRTGEKVFLECVQDMDHENMFWYRQDPGLGLRLIYFSYDVKMKEKGDIPEGYSVSREKKERFSLILESASTNQTSMYLCASSFNDRVEETQYFGPGTRLLVL.

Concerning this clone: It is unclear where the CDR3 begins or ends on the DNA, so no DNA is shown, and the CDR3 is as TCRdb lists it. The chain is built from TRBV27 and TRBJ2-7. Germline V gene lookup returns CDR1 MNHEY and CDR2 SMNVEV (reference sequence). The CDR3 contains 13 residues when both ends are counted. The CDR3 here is CASSTSVPYEQYF.

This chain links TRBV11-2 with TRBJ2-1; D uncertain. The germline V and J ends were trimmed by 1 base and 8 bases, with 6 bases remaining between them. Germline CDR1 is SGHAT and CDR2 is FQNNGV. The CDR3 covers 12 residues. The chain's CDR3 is CASSLATDEQFF. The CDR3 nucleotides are TGTGCCAGCAGCTTAGCCACAGATGAGCAGTTCTTC.

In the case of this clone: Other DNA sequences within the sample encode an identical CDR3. The CDR3 DNA reads as TGTGCCAGCAGTTACTCCCGGACAGGGGATTCACCCCTCCACTTT. Residues: CASSYSRTGDSPLHF. V gene TRBV6-5 combines with J gene TRBJ1-6; the match to TRBD1 covers 9 bases. The CDR3 length is 15 residues. CDR1 and CDR2 from the germline V gene are MNHEY and SVGAGI. Unmatched junction bases numbered 2, after V lost 0 bases and J lost 8 bases.

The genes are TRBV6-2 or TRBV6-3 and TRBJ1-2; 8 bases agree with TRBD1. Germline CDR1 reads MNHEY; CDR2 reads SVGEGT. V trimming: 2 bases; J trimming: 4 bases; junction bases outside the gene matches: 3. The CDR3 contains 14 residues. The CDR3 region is CASSYHGTGYGYTF. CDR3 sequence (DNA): TGTGCCAGCAGTTACCACGGGACAGGCTATGGCTACACCTTC.

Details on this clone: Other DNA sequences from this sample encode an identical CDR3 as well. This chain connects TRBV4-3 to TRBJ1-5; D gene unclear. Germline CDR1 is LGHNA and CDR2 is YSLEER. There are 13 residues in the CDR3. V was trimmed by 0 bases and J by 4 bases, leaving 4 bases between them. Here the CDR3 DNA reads TGCGCCAGCAGCCAAGAAAGAAATCAGCCCCAGCATTTT. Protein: CASSQERNQPQHF.